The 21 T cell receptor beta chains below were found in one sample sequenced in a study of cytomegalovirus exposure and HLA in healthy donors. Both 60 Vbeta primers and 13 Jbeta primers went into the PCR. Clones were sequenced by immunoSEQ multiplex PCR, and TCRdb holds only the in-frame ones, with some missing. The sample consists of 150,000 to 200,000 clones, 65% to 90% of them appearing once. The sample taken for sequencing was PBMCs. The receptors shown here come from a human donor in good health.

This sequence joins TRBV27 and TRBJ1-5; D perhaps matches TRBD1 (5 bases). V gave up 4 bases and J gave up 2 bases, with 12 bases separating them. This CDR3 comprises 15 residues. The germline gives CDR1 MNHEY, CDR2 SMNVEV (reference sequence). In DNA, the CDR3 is TGTGCCAGCAGTTGGGAGGGGCGAGGCAATCAGCCCCAGCATTTT. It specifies CASSWEGRGNQPQHF.

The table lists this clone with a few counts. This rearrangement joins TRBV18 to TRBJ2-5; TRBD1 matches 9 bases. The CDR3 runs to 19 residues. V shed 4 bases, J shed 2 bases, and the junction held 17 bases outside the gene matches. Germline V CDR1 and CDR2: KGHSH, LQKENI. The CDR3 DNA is TGTGCCAGCTCACTTAAACCGGGACAGGGACCTGAACCACAAGAGACCCAGTACTTC. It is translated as CASSLKPGQGPEPQETQYF.

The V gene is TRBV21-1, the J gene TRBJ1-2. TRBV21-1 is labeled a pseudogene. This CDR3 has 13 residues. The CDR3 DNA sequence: TGTGCCAGCAGCAAATCTTTCGTAGATGGCTACACCTTC. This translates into CASSKSFVDGYTF.

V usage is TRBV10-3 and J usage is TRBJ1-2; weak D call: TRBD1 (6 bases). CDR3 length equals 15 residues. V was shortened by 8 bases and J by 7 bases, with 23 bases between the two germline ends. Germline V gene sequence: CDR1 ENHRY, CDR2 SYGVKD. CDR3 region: CAIQNSRGTGFGYTF. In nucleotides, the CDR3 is TGTGCCATCCAAAACTCCAGGGGAACGGGGTTTGGCTACACCTTC.

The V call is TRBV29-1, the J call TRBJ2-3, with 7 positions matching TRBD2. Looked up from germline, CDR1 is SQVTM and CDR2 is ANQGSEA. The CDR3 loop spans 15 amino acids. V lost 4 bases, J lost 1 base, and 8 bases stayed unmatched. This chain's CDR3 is CSVVGYSGGTDTQYF. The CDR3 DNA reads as TGCAGCGTTGTAGGTTACAGCGGGGGCACAGATACGCAGTATTTT.

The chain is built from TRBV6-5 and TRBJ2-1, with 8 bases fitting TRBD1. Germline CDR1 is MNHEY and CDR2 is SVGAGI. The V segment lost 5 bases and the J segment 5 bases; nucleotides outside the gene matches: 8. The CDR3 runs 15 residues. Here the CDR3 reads CASSGGQDTNNEQFF. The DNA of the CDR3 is TGTGCCAGCAGTGGGGGACAGGATACTAACAATGAGCAGTTCTTC.

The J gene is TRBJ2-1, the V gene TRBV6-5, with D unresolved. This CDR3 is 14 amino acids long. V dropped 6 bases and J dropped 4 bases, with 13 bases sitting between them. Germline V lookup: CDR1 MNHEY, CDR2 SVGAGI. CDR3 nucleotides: TGTGCCAGCAGCTACCGCGAGCGATACAATGAGCAGTTCTTC. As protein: CASSYRERYNEQFF.

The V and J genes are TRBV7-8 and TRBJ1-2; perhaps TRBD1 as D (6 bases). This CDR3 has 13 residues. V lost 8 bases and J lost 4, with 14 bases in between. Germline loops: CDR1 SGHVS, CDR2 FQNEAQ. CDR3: CASSTEQGYGYTF. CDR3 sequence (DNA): TGTGCCAGCTCAACCGAACAGGGCTATGGCTACACCTTC.

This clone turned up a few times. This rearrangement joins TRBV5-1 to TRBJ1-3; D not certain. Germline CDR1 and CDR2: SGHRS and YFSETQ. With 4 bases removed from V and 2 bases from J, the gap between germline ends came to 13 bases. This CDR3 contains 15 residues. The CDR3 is CASSPSYPTGNTIYF. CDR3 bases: TGCGCCAGCAGCCCGAGCTATCCAACTGGAAACACCATATATTTT.

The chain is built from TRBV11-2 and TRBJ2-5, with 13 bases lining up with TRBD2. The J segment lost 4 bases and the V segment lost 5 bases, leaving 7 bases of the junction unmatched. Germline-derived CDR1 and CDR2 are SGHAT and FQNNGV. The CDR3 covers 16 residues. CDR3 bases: TGTGCCAGCAGCCTTGGGACTAGCGGGGTCAGAGAGACCCAGTACTTC. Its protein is CASSLGTSGVRETQYF. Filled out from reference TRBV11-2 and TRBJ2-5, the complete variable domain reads EAGVAQSPRYKIIEKRQSVAFWCNPISGHATLYWYQQILGQGPKLLIQFQNNGVVDDSQLPKDRFSAERLKGVDSTLKIQPAKLEDSAVYLCASSLGTSGVRETQYFGPGTRLLVL.

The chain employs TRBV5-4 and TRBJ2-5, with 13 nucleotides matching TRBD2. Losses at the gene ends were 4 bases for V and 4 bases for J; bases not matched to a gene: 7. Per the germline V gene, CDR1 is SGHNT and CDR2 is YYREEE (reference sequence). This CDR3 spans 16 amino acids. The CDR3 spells CASSPLAGGRGETQYF. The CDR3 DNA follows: TGTGCCAGCAGCCCACTAGCGGGGGGGCGAGGAGAGACCCAGTACTTC.

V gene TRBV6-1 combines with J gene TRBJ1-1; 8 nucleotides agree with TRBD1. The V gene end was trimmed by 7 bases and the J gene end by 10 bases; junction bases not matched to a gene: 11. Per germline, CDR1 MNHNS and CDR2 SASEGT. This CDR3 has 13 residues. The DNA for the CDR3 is TGTGCCAGCAAGCTGGACAGGGAAAGTGTAGCTTTCTTT. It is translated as CASKLDRESVAFF.

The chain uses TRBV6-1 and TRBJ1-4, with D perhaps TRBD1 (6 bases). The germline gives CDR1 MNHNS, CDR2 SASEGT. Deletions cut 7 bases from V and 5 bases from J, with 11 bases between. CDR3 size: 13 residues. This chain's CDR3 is CASTRGPNEKLFF. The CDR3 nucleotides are TGTGCCAGCACGCGGGGGCCAAATGAAAAACTGTTTTTT.

The DNA for the CDR3 is TGTGCCAGCAGCATAACAGGGAAAATGGAGACCCAGTACTTC. Protein: CASSITGKMETQYF. The chain combines TRBV9 with TRBJ2-5; D is perhaps TRBD1 (6 bases). V gave up 4 bases and J gave up 5 bases, with 15 bases separating them. Per germline, CDR1 SGDLS and CDR2 YYNGEE. The CDR3 is 14 residues long.

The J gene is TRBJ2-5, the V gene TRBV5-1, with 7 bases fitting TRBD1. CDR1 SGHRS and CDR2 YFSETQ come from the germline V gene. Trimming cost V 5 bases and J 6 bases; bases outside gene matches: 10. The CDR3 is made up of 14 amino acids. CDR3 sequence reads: CASSWQGDMKTQYF. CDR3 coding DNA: TGCGCCAGCAGTTGGCAGGGGGATATGAAGACCCAGTACTTC.

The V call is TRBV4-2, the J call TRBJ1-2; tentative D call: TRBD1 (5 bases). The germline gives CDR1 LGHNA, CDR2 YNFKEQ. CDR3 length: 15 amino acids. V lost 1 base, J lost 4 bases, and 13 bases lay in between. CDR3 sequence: CASSQGRAASYGYTF. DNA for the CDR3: TGTGCCAGCAGCCAAGGCAGGGCCGCTAGCTATGGCTACACCTTC.

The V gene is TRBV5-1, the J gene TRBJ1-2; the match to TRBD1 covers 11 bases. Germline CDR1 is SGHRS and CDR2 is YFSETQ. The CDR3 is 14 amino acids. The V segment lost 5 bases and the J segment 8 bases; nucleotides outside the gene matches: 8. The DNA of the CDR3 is TGCGCCAGCAGTCGAGGACAGGGGGCGCGGGGCTACACCTTC. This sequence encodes CASSRGQGARGYTF.

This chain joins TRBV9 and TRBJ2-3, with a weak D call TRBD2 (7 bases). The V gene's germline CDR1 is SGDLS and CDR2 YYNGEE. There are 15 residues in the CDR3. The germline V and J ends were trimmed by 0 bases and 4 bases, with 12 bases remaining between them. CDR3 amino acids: CASSVGGGGPDTQYF. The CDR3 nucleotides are TGTGCCAGCAGCGTAGGAGGCGGGGGCCCAGATACGCAGTATTTT.

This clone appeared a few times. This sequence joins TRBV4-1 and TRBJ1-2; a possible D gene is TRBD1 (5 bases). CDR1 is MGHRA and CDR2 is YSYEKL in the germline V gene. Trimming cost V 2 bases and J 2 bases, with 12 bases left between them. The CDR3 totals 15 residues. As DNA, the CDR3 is TGCGCCAGCAGCCAACCCTCTGACAGAAACTATGGCTACACCTTC. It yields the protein CASSQPSDRNYGYTF.

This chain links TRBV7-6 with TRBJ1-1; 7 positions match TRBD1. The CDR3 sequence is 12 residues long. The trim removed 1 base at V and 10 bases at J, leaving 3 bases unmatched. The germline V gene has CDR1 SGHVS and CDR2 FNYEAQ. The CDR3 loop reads CASSLGGGRAFF. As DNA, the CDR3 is TGTGCCAGCAGCTTAGGAGGGGGCAGAGCTTTCTTT.

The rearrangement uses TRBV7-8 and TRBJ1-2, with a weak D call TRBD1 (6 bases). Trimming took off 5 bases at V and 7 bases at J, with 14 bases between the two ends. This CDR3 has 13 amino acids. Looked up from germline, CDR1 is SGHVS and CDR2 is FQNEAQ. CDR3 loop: CASSLGGAGGYTF. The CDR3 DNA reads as TGTGCCAGCAGCCTGGGGGGGGCGGGTGGCTACACCTTC. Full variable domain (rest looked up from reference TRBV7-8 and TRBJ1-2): GAGVSQSPRYKVAKRGQDVALRCDPISGHVSLFWYQQALGQGPEFLTYFQNEAQLDKSGLPSDRFFAERPEGSVSTLKIQRTQQEDSAVYLCASSLGGAGGYTFGSGTRLTVV.